This T cell receptor beta chain was observed in a study of cytomegalovirus exposure and HLA in healthy donors. General study results and limits: TCR beta V segments were, for the most part, productive about 87% or about 30% of the time in an earlier analysis. The listing of fewer than 200 TCR beta chains classed them as cytomegalovirus-associated. Because they were indistinguishable, some V segments, including TRBV6-2 and TRBV6-3, were excluded.

This PCR relied on a set of 60 Vbeta primers and 13 Jbeta primers. Profiling relied on immunoSEQ multiplex PCR, and the TCRdb table lists in-frame clones only, not all of them. The table records 100,000 to 150,000 clones, 70% to 80% of them present only once. As concerns this clone: Its target is unknown.

The CDR3 sequence is 13 residues long. Germline CDR1 reads MNHEY; CDR2 reads SMNVEV (reference sequence). The germline V and J ends were trimmed by 5 bases and 4 bases, with 11 bases remaining between them. Sequencing was carried out using PBMCs. The chain combines TRBV27 with TRBJ1-1; D might be TRBD1 (5 bases). This TCR was recovered from a woman aged 40 to 55 in good health and CMV-seropositive. CDR3 DNA sequence: TGTGCCAGCAGTGGCCGGGGGGGCACTGAAGCTTTCTTT. Translating it yields CASSGRGGTEAFF.